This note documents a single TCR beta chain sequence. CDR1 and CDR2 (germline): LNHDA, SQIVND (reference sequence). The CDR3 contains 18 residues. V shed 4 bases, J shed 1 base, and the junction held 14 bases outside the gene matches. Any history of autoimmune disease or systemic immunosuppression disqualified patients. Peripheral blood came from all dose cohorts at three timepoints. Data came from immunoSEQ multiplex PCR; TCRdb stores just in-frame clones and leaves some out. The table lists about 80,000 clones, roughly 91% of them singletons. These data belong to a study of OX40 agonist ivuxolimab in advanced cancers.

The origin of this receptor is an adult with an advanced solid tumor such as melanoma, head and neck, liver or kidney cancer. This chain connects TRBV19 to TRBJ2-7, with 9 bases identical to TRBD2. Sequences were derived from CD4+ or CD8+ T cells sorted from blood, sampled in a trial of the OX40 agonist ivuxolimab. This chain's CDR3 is CASSKQGAGGSLSYEQYF. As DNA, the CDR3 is TGTGCCAGTAGTAAACAGGGAGCGGGAGGTTCCCTTTCCTACGAGCAGTACTTC.